This TCR beta chain was retrieved from a study of T cells in localized non-small cell lung cancer. Study-level findings and limits: Uninvolved nearby lung showed the greatest T cell clonality, exceeding that found in tumor.

A remark on this clone: Its antigen is as yet unknown.

Germline V gene lookup returns CDR1 LNHDA and CDR2 SQIVND (reference sequence). This CDR3 region has 14 residues. V gave up 3 bases and J gave up 0 bases, with 8 bases separating them. Data came from immunoSEQ multiplex PCR; TCRdb stores just in-frame clones and leaves some out. The sample yields approximately 45,000 clones, roughly 86% seen once. This sequence joins TRBV19 and TRBJ1-1, with D possibly matching TRBD1 (6 bases). The material was PBMCs, obtained before any cancer treatment. The sequence came from a man aged 35 to 70 with stage II lung adenocarcinoma. CDR3 DNA sequence: TGTGCCAGTAGTATGGGGGGCATGAACACTGAAGCTTTCTTT. This encodes CASSMGGMNTEAFF. The complete variable domain, with remaining parts taken from reference TRBV19 and TRBJ1-1, reads DGGITQSPKYLFRKEGQNVTLSCEQNLNHDAMYWYRQDPGQGLRLIYYSQIVNDFQKGDIAEGYSVSREKKESFPLTVTSAQKNPTAFYLCASSMGGMNTEAFFGQGTRLTVV.